Listed below are T cell receptor beta chains from one sample, sequenced in a study of blood T cell repertoires in COVID-19. Repertoires were generated with immunoSEQ multiplex PCR, while TCRdb's copy carries only in-frame clones and drops some. The sample includes more than 200,000 clones, about 87% of them seen just once. Sequenced sample: peripheral blood. The receptors derive from a woman aged 60-70 years with COVID-19, enrolled during active disease. The CDR3 runs from the conserved cysteine through the conserved F or W. The D gene is left open where the match is weak. Not all rows give a size; the values are once, few, many and, for expanded clones, a class.

j_call: TRBJ2-1; d_call: TRBD2; v_call: TRBV24-1; cdr3_length: 16; clone_size: once; cdr3_aa: CATSDPGLAAYNEQFF; cdr3_nt: TGTGCCACCAGTGACCCCGGACTAGCGGCCTACAATGAGCAGTTCTTC
j_call: TRBJ1-3; d_call: .; v_call: TRBV6-5; cdr3_length: 14; clone_size: .; cdr3_aa: CASSSRFTGNTIYF; cdr3_nt: TGTGCCAGCAGTTCCAGGTTTACTGGAAACACCATATATTTT
j_call: TRBJ1-5; d_call: .; v_call: TRBV19; cdr3_length: 14; clone_size: .; cdr3_aa: CASSMRVSNQPQHF; cdr3_nt: TGTGCCAGTAGTATGCGGGTCTCGAATCAGCCCCAGCATTTT
j_call: TRBJ1-1; d_call: TRBD1; v_call: TRBV2; cdr3_length: 18; clone_size: few; cdr3_aa: CASSEVGQGAWMNTEAFF; cdr3_nt: TGTGCCAGCAGTGAAGTGGGGCAGGGGGCATGGATGAACACTGAAGCTTTCTTT
j_call: TRBJ1-1; d_call: .; v_call: TRBV30; cdr3_length: 12; clone_size: .; cdr3_aa: CAWIPGDTEAFF; cdr3_nt: TGTGCCTGGATTCCCGGGGACACTGAAGCTTTCTTT
j_call: TRBJ2-2; d_call: .; v_call: TRBV28; cdr3_length: 15; clone_size: .; cdr3_aa: CASGGPSGYTGELFF; cdr3_nt: TGTGCCAGCGGGGGCCCTAGCGGATACACCGGGGAGCTGTTTTTT
j_call: TRBJ1-3; d_call: .; v_call: TRBV21-1; cdr3_length: 14; clone_size: .; cdr3_aa: CASSKNSGGNTIYF; cdr3_nt: TGTGCCAGCAGCAAAAATTCAGGGGGAAACACCATATATTTT
j_call: TRBJ1-6; d_call: .; v_call: TRBV25-1; cdr3_length: 15; clone_size: .; cdr3_aa: CASSDPTGVSSPLHF; cdr3_nt: TGTGCCAGCAGTGACCCCACGGGAGTCAGTTCACCCCTCCACTTT
j_call: TRBJ1-5; d_call: TRBD1; v_call: TRBV5-1; cdr3_length: 15; clone_size: .; cdr3_aa: CASSRTGEVGQPQHF; cdr3_nt: TGCGCCAGCAGCAGGACAGGGGAAGTGGGCCAGCCCCAGCATTTT
j_call: TRBJ1-3; d_call: .; v_call: TRBV10-3; cdr3_length: 14; clone_size: .; cdr3_aa: CAARQDLSGNTIYF; cdr3_nt: TGTGCCGCGAGACAGGACCTCTCTGGAAACACCATATATTTT
j_call: TRBJ2-3; d_call: TRBD2; v_call: TRBV5-4; cdr3_length: 15; clone_size: .; cdr3_aa: CASSPRLAGTDTQYF; cdr3_nt: TGTGCCAGCAGCCCTCGACTAGCGGGGACGGATACGCAGTATTTT
j_call: TRBJ2-3; d_call: .; v_call: TRBV6-2/TRBV6-3; cdr3_length: 13; clone_size: .; cdr3_aa: CASSRQHTDTQYF; cdr3_nt: TGTGCCAGCAGTAGACAGCACACAGATACGCAGTATTTT
j_call: TRBJ1-2; d_call: TRBD1; v_call: TRBV24-1; cdr3_length: 15; clone_size: .; cdr3_aa: CATSDLRTGGEGYTF; cdr3_nt: TGTGCCACCAGTGATCTACGGACAGGGGGCGAGGGCTACACCTTC
j_call: TRBJ1-6; d_call: TRBD1; v_call: TRBV11-2; cdr3_length: 15; clone_size: .; cdr3_aa: CASSQGQTGNSPLHF; cdr3_nt: TGTGCCAGCAGCCAAGGACAGACAGGGAATTCACCCCTCCACTTT
j_call: TRBJ1-5; d_call: TRBD1; v_call: TRBV6-5; cdr3_length: 14; clone_size: .; cdr3_aa: CATRDRVDNQPQHF; cdr3_nt: TGTGCCACAAGGGACAGGGTAGACAATCAGCCCCAGCATTTT
j_call: TRBJ1-5; d_call: .; v_call: TRBV10-3; cdr3_length: 14; clone_size: .; cdr3_aa: CAISESTGTQPQHF; cdr3_nt: TGTGCCATCAGTGAGTCGACGGGTACCCAGCCCCAGCATTTT
j_call: TRBJ2-1; d_call: TRBD1; v_call: TRBV7-9; cdr3_length: 12; clone_size: .; cdr3_aa: CASSSRGNEQFF; cdr3_nt: TGTGCCAGCAGCTCCAGGGGGAATGAGCAGTTCTTC
j_call: TRBJ1-2; d_call: .; v_call: TRBV28; cdr3_length: 15; clone_size: .; cdr3_aa: CASTPLATETDGYTF; cdr3_nt: TGTGCCAGCACCCCCCTTGCGACAGAGACTGATGGCTACACCTTC
j_call: TRBJ2-2; d_call: .; v_call: TRBV6-4; cdr3_length: 13; clone_size: .; cdr3_aa: CATGQSGSGELFF; cdr3_nt: TGTGCCACTGGACAGAGTGGGTCCGGGGAGCTGTTTTTT
j_call: TRBJ2-1; d_call: TRBD2; v_call: TRBV6-6; cdr3_length: 15; clone_size: many; cdr3_aa: CASSGLAGGLNEQFF; cdr3_nt: TGTGCCAGCAGTGGACTAGCGGGAGGGCTCAATGAGCAGTTCTTC
j_call: TRBJ2-6; d_call: TRBD1; v_call: TRBV6-2/TRBV6-3; cdr3_length: 19; clone_size: once; cdr3_aa: CASSYLTGQGLSGANVLTF; cdr3_nt: TGTGCCAGCAGTTACCTGACGGGACAGGGCCTCTCTGGGGCCAACGTCCTGACTTTC
j_call: TRBJ1-2; d_call: .; v_call: TRBV27; cdr3_length: 12; clone_size: .; cdr3_aa: CASPSGEGGYTF; cdr3_nt: TGTGCCAGCCCCTCGGGAGAAGGAGGCTACACCTTC
j_call: TRBJ2-2; d_call: .; v_call: TRBV13; cdr3_length: 15; clone_size: .; cdr3_aa: CAYSRSRENTGELFF; cdr3_nt: TGTGCCTACTCGAGGAGCAGGGAAAACACCGGGGAGCTGTTTTTT
j_call: TRBJ2-5; d_call: .; v_call: TRBV19; cdr3_length: 12; clone_size: .; cdr3_aa: CASSIRGETQYF; cdr3_nt: TGTGCCAGTAGTATTAGGGGGGAGACCCAGTACTTC
j_call: TRBJ1-1; d_call: .; v_call: TRBV29-1; cdr3_length: 8; clone_size: .; cdr3_aa: CSVLPAIF; cdr3_nt: TGCAGCGTTTTACCCGCGATCTTT
j_call: TRBJ1-6; d_call: .; v_call: TRBV2; cdr3_length: 14; clone_size: .; cdr3_aa: CASSRTGRGSPLHF; cdr3_nt: TGTGCCAGCAGTCGGACGGGGCGGGGGTCACCCCTCCACTTT
j_call: TRBJ1-4; d_call: .; v_call: TRBV19; cdr3_length: 14; clone_size: .; cdr3_aa: CASAPGAGNEKLFF; cdr3_nt: TGTGCCAGTGCCCCAGGGGCAGGTAATGAAAAACTGTTTTTT
j_call: TRBJ2-7; d_call: .; v_call: TRBV28; cdr3_length: 12; clone_size: .; cdr3_aa: CASTFAGGEQYF; cdr3_nt: TGTGCCAGCACCTTCGCCGGGGGCGAGCAGTACTTC
j_call: TRBJ1-1; d_call: .; v_call: TRBV5-1; cdr3_length: 15; clone_size: .; cdr3_aa: CASSLEAGMNTEAFF; cdr3_nt: TGCGCCAGCAGCTTGGAGGCGGGCATGAACACTGAAGCTTTCTTT
j_call: TRBJ1-4; d_call: TRBD1; v_call: TRBV9; cdr3_length: 17; clone_size: .; cdr3_aa: CASSVTGTGLPNEKLFF; cdr3_nt: TGTGCCAGCAGCGTCACCGGGACAGGGTTACCTAATGAAAAACTGTTTTTT
j_call: TRBJ2-5; d_call: .; v_call: TRBV9; cdr3_length: 15; clone_size: .; cdr3_aa: CASSVGVQGGETQYF; cdr3_nt: TGTGCCAGCAGCGTCGGAGTACAGGGCGGGGAGACCCAGTACTTC
j_call: TRBJ1-2; d_call: TRBD1; v_call: TRBV28; cdr3_length: 15; clone_size: .; cdr3_aa: CASSLGGTGRYGYTF; cdr3_nt: TGTGCCAGCAGTTTAGGGGGGACAGGGCGCTATGGCTACACCTTC
j_call: TRBJ1-5; d_call: .; v_call: TRBV6-2/TRBV6-3; cdr3_length: 15; clone_size: .; cdr3_aa: CASSDGTAGNQPQHF; cdr3_nt: TGTGCCAGCAGCGACGGAACAGCGGGCAATCAGCCCCAGCATTTT
j_call: TRBJ2-7; d_call: TRBD2; v_call: TRBV28; cdr3_length: 14; clone_size: .; cdr3_aa: CASSLWAGGNEQYF; cdr3_nt: TGTGCCAGCAGTTTGTGGGCGGGGGGAAACGAGCAGTACTTC
j_call: TRBJ1-6; d_call: .; v_call: TRBV10-3; cdr3_length: 13; clone_size: .; cdr3_aa: CAIKGAYNSPLHF; cdr3_nt: TGTGCCATTAAGGGGGCCTATAATTCACCCCTCCACTTT
j_call: TRBJ1-2; d_call: .; v_call: TRBV7-2; cdr3_length: 14; clone_size: .; cdr3_aa: CASSQTASNYGYTF; cdr3_nt: TGTGCCAGCAGCCAGACAGCTTCTAACTATGGCTACACCTTC
j_call: TRBJ2-7; d_call: TRBD2; v_call: TRBV18; cdr3_length: 14; clone_size: .; cdr3_aa: CASSPGTSVYEQYF; cdr3_nt: TGTGCCAGCTCACCGGGGACTAGCGTATACGAGCAGTACTTC
j_call: TRBJ2-1; d_call: TRBD2; v_call: TRBV6-4; cdr3_length: 14; clone_size: few; cdr3_aa: CASSAGGTSDEQFF; cdr3_nt: TGTGCCAGCAGTGCGGGGGGGACTAGTGATGAGCAGTTCTTC
j_call: TRBJ2-5; d_call: .; v_call: TRBV27; cdr3_length: 15; clone_size: .; cdr3_aa: CASSLLGAGQETQYF; cdr3_nt: TGTGCCAGCAGTTTATTGGGCGCGGGTCAAGAGACCCAGTACTTC
j_call: TRBJ1-1; d_call: .; v_call: TRBV14; cdr3_length: 13; clone_size: .; cdr3_aa: CASSQVLGAAAFF; cdr3_nt: TGTGCCAGCAGCCAAGTTCTAGGGGCCGCAGCTTTCTTT
j_call: TRBJ1-1; d_call: .; v_call: TRBV7-3; cdr3_length: 14; clone_size: .; cdr3_aa: CASSPSPSNTEAFF; cdr3_nt: TGTGCCAGCAGCCCCAGTCCTAGTAACACTGAAGCTTTCTTT
j_call: TRBJ2-3; d_call: TRBD2; v_call: TRBV11-3; cdr3_length: 15; clone_size: .; cdr3_aa: CASSSRLAGSDTQYF; cdr3_nt: TGTGCCAGCAGCTCAAGACTAGCGGGATCAGATACGCAGTATTTT
j_call: TRBJ1-1; d_call: .; v_call: TRBV29-1; cdr3_length: 11; clone_size: once; cdr3_aa: CSVENTMEAFF; cdr3_nt: TGCAGCGTTGAAAACACAATGGAAGCTTTCTTT
j_call: TRBJ1-1; d_call: .; v_call: TRBV6-6; cdr3_length: 14; clone_size: .; cdr3_aa: CASRPGQSFTEAFF; cdr3_nt: TGTGCCAGCAGACCCGGACAGAGTTTCACTGAAGCTTTCTTT
j_call: TRBJ2-7; d_call: TRBD1; v_call: TRBV28; cdr3_length: 14; clone_size: .; cdr3_aa: CASSTGTGSYEQYF; cdr3_nt: TGTGCCAGCAGTACCGGGACAGGGTCCTACGAGCAGTACTTC
j_call: TRBJ2-4; d_call: .; v_call: TRBV19; cdr3_length: 15; clone_size: .; cdr3_aa: CASSMSLSPRSIQYF; cdr3_nt: TGTGCCAGTAGTATGTCTTTGTCACCCCGGAGCATTCAGTACTTC
j_call: TRBJ2-2; d_call: TRBD2; v_call: TRBV5-1; cdr3_length: 15; clone_size: .; cdr3_aa: CASSPIAGATGELFF; cdr3_nt: TGCGCCAGCAGCCCCATAGCGGGAGCCACCGGGGAGCTGTTTTTT
j_call: TRBJ2-7; d_call: TRBD2; v_call: TRBV7-2; cdr3_length: 14; clone_size: .; cdr3_aa: CASSPASGLYEQYF; cdr3_nt: TGTGCCAGCAGCCCAGCTAGCGGGCTCTACGAGCAGTACTTC
j_call: TRBJ1-1; d_call: TRBD1; v_call: TRBV30; cdr3_length: 15; clone_size: .; cdr3_aa: CAWRSWDRISTEAFF; cdr3_nt: TGTGCCTGGAGATCGTGGGACAGGATTAGCACTGAAGCTTTCTTT
j_call: TRBJ2-4; d_call: .; v_call: TRBV3-1/TRBV3-2; cdr3_length: 14; clone_size: many; cdr3_aa: CASSQDWQGNIQYF; cdr3_nt: TGTGCCAGCAGCCAAGATTGGCAGGGAAACATTCAGTACTTC
j_call: TRBJ1-2; d_call: .; v_call: TRBV27; cdr3_length: 15; clone_size: few; cdr3_aa: CASSFEGRGYYGYTF; cdr3_nt: TGTGCCAGCAGTTTTGAAGGGCGCGGGTACTATGGCTACACCTTC
j_call: TRBJ2-7; d_call: .; v_call: TRBV7-9; cdr3_length: 12; clone_size: .; cdr3_aa: CASSLVGDRQYF; cdr3_nt: TGTGCCAGCAGCTTGGTAGGGGATAGGCAGTACTTC
j_call: TRBJ2-3; d_call: .; v_call: TRBV5-5; cdr3_length: 16; clone_size: .; cdr3_aa: CASSLGSSGGTDTQYF; cdr3_nt: TGTGCCAGCAGCTTGGGGTCTTCCGGAGGGACAGATACGCAGTATTTT
j_call: TRBJ2-3; d_call: TRBD2; v_call: TRBV9; cdr3_length: 14; clone_size: .; cdr3_aa: CASSSKRELDTQYF; cdr3_nt: TGTGCCAGCAGCTCGAAGCGGGAGCTAGATACGCAGTATTTT